The 7 T cell receptor beta chains reported below all come from one sample, sequenced in a study of T cells in Graves' hyperthyroidism and ophthalmopathy (dated by TCRdb to the late 2010s). The method behind the library was multiplex PCR. Sequencing instrument: Illumina HiSeq 2000. The TCR beta CDR3 regions were amplified from the RNA transcripts. A first-round RT-PCR of the TCR CDR3 used the HTBI primer set with the Qiagen OneStep RT-PCR kit. TCRdb handled the public reads itself, with Q25 trimming in fastp and clone calling in MiXCR, and kept productive beta chains. Every entry covers one CDR3 protein and lists the most common genes and DNA from its rows. This sample is represented by under 250,000 distinct CDR3 sequences; over 20% of them were singletons. Approximately 32% of the sample lies in the top ten. Sequencing was carried out using blood. The receptors were gathered from a woman in her thirties or forties with Graves' ophthalmopathy.

This clonotype was detected many times. DNA of the CDR3: TGCGCCAGCAGCTCGACTGGACGCGAGCAGTACTTC. Translated: CASSSTGREQYF. V and J are TRBV5-1 and TRBJ2-7; D gene unclear. The CDR3 spans 12 residues. Trimming took 3 bases from V and 6 from J, leaving 10 bases between them. In germline, CDR1 is SGHRS, CDR2 YFSETQ. Using reference TRBV5-1 and TRBJ2-7 for the parts outside the CDR3, the full variable domain is KAGVTQTPRYLIKTRGQQVTLSCSPISGHRSVSWYQQTPGQGLQFLFEYFSETQRNKGNFPGRFSGRQFSNSRSEMNVSTLELGDSALYLCASSSTGREQYFGPGTRLTVT.

The sample holds a few counts of this clonotype. The chain combines TRBV6-5 with TRBJ1-1, with 12 bases lining up with TRBD1. CDR1 MNHEY and CDR2 SVGAGI come from the germline V gene. The CDR3 consists of 15 residues. The ends lost 9 bases at V and 0 bases at J; junction bases unmatched: 5. The CDR3 spells CASSRDRGLNTEAFF. The DNA for the CDR3 is TGTGCCAGTTCCCGGGACAGGGGGCTGAACACTGAAGCTTTCTTT.

This clonotype has at least ten counts. V gene TRBV24-1 combines with J gene TRBJ2-5; 11 bases line up with TRBD1. Per the germline V gene, CDR1 is KGHDR and CDR2 is SFDVKD. The ends lost 4 bases at V and 3 bases at J; junction bases unmatched: 6. This CDR3 spans 16 amino acids. CDR3 amino acids: CATSDRTGGAEETQYF. CDR3 nucleotide sequence: TGTGCCACCAGTGACAGGACAGGGGGCGCGGAAGAGACCCAGTACTTC.

In its sample, this clonotype was seen a few times. The chain joins TRBV6-1 to TRBJ2-5; no reliable D call. The germline V gene encodes CDR1 MNHNS and CDR2 SASEGT. With 8 bases removed from V and 2 bases from J, the gap between germline ends came to 12 bases. This CDR3 has 13 residues. In DNA, the CDR3 is TGTGCCAGCCACTCTGGTAGACAAGAGACCCAGTACTTC. As protein: CASHSGRQETQYF.

In its sample, this clonotype was seen many times. The chain recombines TRBV30 with TRBJ1-1; D possibly corresponds to TRBD1 (6 bases). The ends were cut back, 2 bases at V and 0 bases at J, with 10 bases in the middle. The V gene's germline CDR1 is GTSNPN and CDR2 SVGIG (reference sequence). The length of the CDR3 is 14 residues. In nucleotides, the CDR3 is TGTGCCTGGAGTAGGGGGACAATGAACACTGAAGCTTTCTTT. Amino acid sequence: CAWSRGTMNTEAFF. Drawing the rest from reference TRBV30 and TRBJ1-1, the complete variable domain is SQTIHQWPATLVQPVGSPLSLECTVEGTSNPNLYWYRQAAGRGLQLLFYSVGIGQISSEVPQNLSASRPQDRQFILSSKKLLLSDSGFYLCAWSRGTMNTEAFFGQGTRLTVV.

This clonotype appeared many times. This chain uses TRBV5-1 with TRBJ2-2; 9 nucleotides align to TRBD1. CDR1 and CDR2 (germline): SGHRS, YFSETQ. The CDR3 is 14 amino acids. The V segment lost 3 bases and the J segment 8 bases; nucleotides outside the gene matches: 5. The CDR3 DNA reads as TGCGCCAGCAGCTACGGGACAGGGACGGGGGAGCTGTTTTTT. Translating it yields CASSYGTGTGELFF.

This clonotype has ten or more counts. The rearrangement links TRBV27 to TRBJ2-5, with D uncertain. Germline CDR1 is MNHEY and CDR2 is SMNVEV (reference sequence). The CDR3 loop spans 15 amino acids. V gave up 3 bases and J gave up 4 bases, with 15 bases separating them. DNA for the CDR3: TGTGCCAGCAGTTTCTCGCCCAGCCCCGGAGAGACCCAGTACTTC. It specifies CASSFSPSPGETQYF.